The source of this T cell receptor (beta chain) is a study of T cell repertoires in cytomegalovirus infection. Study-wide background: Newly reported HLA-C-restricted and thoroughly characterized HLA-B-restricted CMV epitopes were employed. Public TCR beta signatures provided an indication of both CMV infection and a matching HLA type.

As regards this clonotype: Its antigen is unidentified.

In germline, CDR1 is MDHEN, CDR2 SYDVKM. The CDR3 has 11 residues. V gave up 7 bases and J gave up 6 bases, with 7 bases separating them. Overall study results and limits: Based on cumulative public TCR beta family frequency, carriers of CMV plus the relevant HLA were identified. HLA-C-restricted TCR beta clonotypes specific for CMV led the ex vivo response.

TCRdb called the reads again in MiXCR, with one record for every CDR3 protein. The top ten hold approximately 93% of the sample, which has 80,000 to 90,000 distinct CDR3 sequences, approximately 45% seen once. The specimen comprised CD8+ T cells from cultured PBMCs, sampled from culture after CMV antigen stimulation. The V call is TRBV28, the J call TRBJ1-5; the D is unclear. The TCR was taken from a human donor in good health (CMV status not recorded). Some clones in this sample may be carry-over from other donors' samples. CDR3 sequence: CASKDSQPQHF. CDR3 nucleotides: TGTGCCAGCAAGGACTCTCAGCCCCAGCATTTT.